This T cell receptor beta chain was sequenced during a study of CD8+ T cells in alopecia areata. From germline, CDR1 is SGHNT and CDR2 YYREEE (reference sequence). CDR3 length equals 11 residues. The V and J ends lost 1 base and 6 bases respectively, with 5 bases between them. Treatment defined: oral pan-JAK inhibitor, 5-10 mg twice daily. Investigators isolated RNA and reverse transcribed it into cDNA to act as the sequencing template. The table came from immunoSEQ multiplex PCR; TCRdb's copy has only in-frame clones and leaves some out. The sample includes 110,000 or so clones, roughly 58% of them seen just once.

The chain joins TRBV5-4 to TRBJ2-7; D is ambiguous. Specimen: CD8+ T cells sorted from blood, collected at week 4, from a patient treated with tofacitinib. The TCR was taken from a human donor with alopecia areata. The CDR3 nucleotides read TGTGCCAGCAGCTTGATGGGCGAGCAGTACTTC. The encoded protein is CASSLMGEQYF. Filled out from reference TRBV5-4 and TRBJ2-7, the complete variable domain reads ETGVTQSPTHLIKTRGQQVTLRCSSQSGHNTVSWYQQALGQGPQFIFQYYREEENGRGNFPPRFSGLQFPNYSSELNVNALELDDSALYLCASSLMGEQYFGPGTRLTVT.